One and the same sample provided the 8 T cell receptor beta chains below, sequenced in a study of T cell responses to AZD1222 COVID-19 vaccine. The table came from immunoSEQ multiplex PCR; TCRdb's copy has only in-frame clones and leaves some out. Among hundreds of thousands of clones listed, approximately 94% were seen once. The sample was peripheral blood, taken 28 days after the second AZD1222 dose. These receptors were collected from an adult who received the AZD1222 COVID-19 vaccine.

The V call is TRBV6-2 or TRBV6-3, the J call TRBJ2-7; D perhaps matches TRBD2 (5 bases). V gave up 2 bases and J gave up 7 bases, with 12 bases separating them. Germline V gene sequence: CDR1 MNHEY, CDR2 SVGEGT. The CDR3 sequence is 13 residues long. CDR3 in DNA: TGTGCCAGCAGTTACACCCCCGGACTGGAGCAGTACTTC. Protein sequence: CASSYTPGLEQYF.

This clone occurred once. This chain joins TRBV28 and TRBJ2-7; TRBD1 matches 8 bases. There are 13 residues in the CDR3. The V and J ends lost 7 bases and 3 bases, in that order; junction bases with no gene match: 5. Germline CDR1 reads MDHEN; CDR2 reads SYDVKM. In DNA form, the CDR3 reads TGTGCCAGCACCCTCAGGGGGCTCTACGAGCAGTACTTC. Translated, it gives CASTLRGLYEQYF. The whole variable domain, remainder taken from reference TRBV28 and TRBJ2-7, is DVKVTQSSRYLVKRTGEKVFLECVQDMDHENMFWYRQDPGLGLRLIYFSYDVKMKEKGDIPEGYSVSREKKERFSLILESASTNQTSMYLCASTLRGLYEQYFGPGTRLTVT.

The chain has TRBV11-3 and TRBJ2-1; possible D gene TRBD2, 6 bases. The germline CDR1 and CDR2 sequences are SGHNT and YENEEA. The CDR3 is 15 amino acids. The V end lost 5 bases, the J end lost 2 bases, and 13 bases lay between the germline ends. In DNA form, the CDR3 reads TGTGCCAGCAGCCCACGGGTAGCGGCCTACAATGAGCAGTTCTTC. Amino acid sequence: CASSPRVAAYNEQFF.

The V and J genes are TRBV7-9 and TRBJ1-1; no clear D gene. V was pared by 4 bases and J by 1 base, with 13 bases between. Germline CDR1 SEHNR, CDR2 FQNEAQ (reference sequence). The CDR3 runs to 15 residues. The CDR3 region has the DNA TGTGCCAGCAGCTCGGACCGGACGGGGAACACTGAAGCTTTCTTT. Protein: CASSSDRTGNTEAFF.

This sequence joins TRBV5-1 and TRBJ2-3; 9 positions agree with TRBD2. J gave up 3 bases and V 4 bases, and 3 bases lay outside the gene matches. The CDR3 covers 14 residues. The germline V gene has CDR1 SGHRS and CDR2 YFSETQ. Here the CDR3 DNA reads TGCGCCAGCAGCACAGCGGGGGGAACAGATACGCAGTATTTT. Encoded protein: CASSTAGGTDTQYF.

The rearrangement uses TRBV24-1 and TRBJ2-7; the D is unclear. Trimming removed 3 bases at V and 2 bases at J, with 7 bases between. Germline V CDR1 and CDR2: KGHDR, SFDVKD. The CDR3 is 13 amino acids. CDR3: CATSDAGAYEQYF. The CDR3 region has the DNA TGTGCCACCAGTGATGCTGGGGCCTACGAGCAGTACTTC.

The chain couples TRBV28 to TRBJ2-1; the D gene is possibly TRBD2 (7 bases). The CDR3 has 14 residues. Germline CDR1 and CDR2: MDHEN and SYDVKM. V dropped 8 bases and J dropped 7 bases, with 18 bases sitting between them. This chain's CDR3 is CASLGGGSRNEQFF. CDR3 coding DNA: TGTGCCAGCCTAGGGGGGGGGAGTAGGAATGAGCAGTTCTTC.

The chain links TRBV5-1 to TRBJ1-1, with D maybe TRBD1 (5 bases). V was cut by 6 bases and J by 0 bases, with 9 bases left in between. Germline V lookup: CDR1 SGHRS, CDR2 YFSETQ. The CDR3 consists of 13 residues. The DNA of the CDR3 is TGCGCCAGCACCGAAGGGGTGAACACTGAAGCTTTCTTT. It encodes CASTEGVNTEAFF.